This T cell receptor (beta chain) was identified during a study of cytomegalovirus exposure and HLA in healthy donors. Study results and caveats: A later analysis reportedly found that, within productive TCRs, an Asian-associated ancestry cluster had fewer N-insertions than the mean observed across the roughly 630 donors.

As regards this clone: Its antigen is unidentified.

Losses at the gene ends were 4 bases for V and 0 bases for J; bases not matched to a gene: 13. This CDR3 spans 18 amino acids. Germline assignment: CDR1 SGHTS and CDR2 YDEGEE. Vbeta (60) and Jbeta (13) primers were used in the PCR. TCRdb's table, derived via immunoSEQ multiplex PCR, lists solely in-frame clones and lacks some. In all, the sample yields just over 200,000 clones. This TCR was recovered from a girl aged 2-10 years in good health and CMV-seropositive. The V call is TRBV5-8, the J call TRBJ1-1; 9 bases map to TRBD1. The sequencing input was PBMCs. The chain's CDR3 is CASSPPPGQGNLNTEAFF. The CDR3, as DNA: TGTGCCAGCAGCCCTCCTCCAGGACAGGGGAACTTGAACACTGAAGCTTTCTTT.